The 5 T cell receptor beta chains in this list originate from one sample, sequenced in a study of blood T cell repertoires in COVID-19 (dated by TCRdb to between 2020 and 2021). The protocol used for the library was the immunoSEQ multiplex PCR assay. TCRdb provides this immuneACCESS table in a form limited to in-frame rearrangements. Some clones are lacking; in checked studies, under half of them reflect an unresolved V gene, and why the rest are absent is not known. The sample records some 80,000 clones, approximately 86% of which are singletons. The leading ten clones occupy 8% of the sample. Sequences were obtained from peripheral blood. These receptor sequences come from a man of 80 years or more with active or convalescent COVID-19.

Notes on this clone: The same CDR3 can be traced to other DNA sequences in this sample. This chain joins TRBV6-5 and TRBJ1-1; D may be TRBD1 (6 bases). The CDR3 totals 14 residues. Germline values: CDR1 MNHEY, CDR2 SVGAGI. With 2 bases removed from V and 4 bases from J, the gap between germline ends came to 11 bases. The CDR3 protein is CASSYRGGATEAFF. For the CDR3, the DNA is TGTGCCAGCAGTTACAGGGGGGGTGCCACTGAAGCTTTCTTT.

V gene TRBV18 combines with J gene TRBJ2-3; unclear D gene. There are 14 residues in the CDR3. In germline, CDR1 is KGHSH, CDR2 LQKENI. V shed 4 bases and J shed 2 bases, with 10 bases lying between them. The CDR3 protein is CASSQAADTDTQYF. The CDR3 nucleotides are TGTGCCAGCTCACAGGCGGCAGACACAGATACGCAGTATTTT.

The chain joins TRBV7-9 to TRBJ1-4, with 7 positions matching TRBD1. The CDR3 has 16 residues. Germline values: CDR1 SEHNR, CDR2 FQNEAQ (reference sequence). The junction had 9 bases not matched to a gene; V was cut back by 3 bases and J by 5 bases. CDR3 nucleotides: TGTGCCAGCAGCTTTGCTTCCGGGACAGCGAATGAAAAACTGTTTTTT. This encodes CASSFASGTANEKLFF.

This clone came up a few times. This sequence joins TRBV19 and TRBJ1-4, with a possible D match to TRBD1 (5 bases). Trimming cost V 9 bases and J 0 bases, with 17 bases left between them. Germline V gives CDR1 LNHDA, CDR2 SQIVND (reference sequence). The CDR3 is 16 residues long. The CDR3 is CASQINGAATNEKLFF. DNA of the CDR3: TGTGCCAGCCAAATAAATGGGGCAGCAACTAATGAAAAACTGTTTTTT.

The chain carries TRBV5-1 and TRBJ2-2, with 8 bases aligning to TRBD1. CDR1 is SGHRS and CDR2 is YFSETQ in the germline V gene. V trimming: 0 bases; J trimming: 7 bases; junction bases outside the gene matches: 8. CDR3 length equals 16 residues. The CDR3 region is CASSLVGQGSGGELFF. As DNA, the CDR3 is TGCGCCAGCAGCTTGGTCGGACAGGGCTCCGGCGGGGAGCTGTTTTTT.